The 9 T cell receptor beta chains reported below all come from one sample, sequenced in a study of a mutant IDH1 vaccine in newly diagnosed glioma. Sample time point: week 35, safety follow-up. Mutant IDH1 20-mer peptide, at 300 ug, made up each vaccine dose, with topical imiquimod. Profiling relied on immunoSEQ multiplex PCR, and the TCRdb table lists in-frame clones only, not all of them. The sample yields around 60,000 clones, 80% to 85% seen once. These receptors have no identified antigens. This specimen consisted of PBMCs, obtained from a glioma patient whose treatment included an IDH1 peptide vaccine. These receptors were obtained from a man in his thirties or forties with glioma.

CDR3 DNA: TGTGCCAGCTCACCACCGGACTTTTCCGGAAACACCATATATTTT. This sequence encodes CASSPPDFSGNTIYF. The chain employs TRBV18 and TRBJ1-3; no firm D call. Per germline, CDR1 KGHSH and CDR2 LQKENI. V lost 0 bases and J 4 bases, leaving 10 bases between the germline ends. The CDR3 contains 15 residues.

This clone was detected only a few times. The chain couples TRBV4-1 to TRBJ1-6, with D maybe TRBD1 (5 bases). The ends were cut back, 0 bases at V and 7 bases at J, with 10 bases in the middle. The CDR3 length is 15 residues. Germline CDR1 and CDR2: MGHRA and YSYEKL. CDR3 nucleotide sequence: TGCGCCAGCAGCCAAGAAACAGGTGGCAATTCACCCCTCCACTTT. It is translated as CASSQETGGNSPLHF.

This chain connects TRBV7-6 to TRBJ2-3, with a tentative D call TRBD2 (7 bases). This CDR3 is built from 16 residues. Trimming shortened V by 5 bases and J by 4 bases, and 19 bases separated the two germline ends. CDR1 is SGHVS, CDR2 FNYEAQ, per germline. The CDR3 region has the DNA TGTGCCAGCAGCCCCCTCGGGGGGCAGTTGGCAGATACGCAGTATTTT. Translation gives CASSPLGGQLADTQYF.

The chain is built from TRBV18 and TRBJ2-1; unclear D gene. V was shortened by 1 base and J by 5 bases, with 12 bases between the two germline ends. CDR1 is KGHSH and CDR2 is LQKENI in the germline V gene. The CDR3 length is 15 residues. CDR3 loop: CASSPRWGGHNEQFF. The CDR3 region has the DNA TGTGCCAGCTCACCACGGTGGGGTGGGCACAATGAGCAGTTCTTC. Complete variable domain (other parts from reference TRBV18 and TRBJ2-1): NAGVMQNPRHLVRRRGQEARLRCSPMKGHSHVYWYRQLPEEGLKFMVYLQKENIIDESGMPKERFSAEFPKEGPSILRIQQVVRGDSAAYFCASSPRWGGHNEQFFGPGTRLTVL.

The CDR3 protein is CASSEIGQTYGELFF. The CDR3 DNA is TGTGCCAGCAGTGAAATAGGACAGACGTACGGGGAGCTGTTTTTT. The V and J genes are TRBV2 and TRBJ2-2; the D gene is possibly TRBD1 (6 bases). This CDR3 region has 15 residues. V was cut by 2 bases and J by 7 bases, with 14 bases left in between. Per germline, CDR1 SNHLY and CDR2 FYNNEI. Full variable domain (remainder filled in from reference TRBV2 and TRBJ2-2): EPEVTQTPSHQVTQMGQEVILRCVPISNHLYFYWYRQILGQKVEFLVSFYNNEISEKSEIFDDQFSVERPDGSNFTLKIRSTKLEDSAMYFCASSEIGQTYGELFFGEGSRLTVL.

V is TRBV5-1 and J is TRBJ2-5; 9 bases map to TRBD1. This CDR3 comprises 13 residues. Germline V gene data show CDR1 as SGHRS and CDR2 as YFSETQ. V was pared by 4 bases and J by 5 bases, with 3 bases of the junction left unmatched. In DNA form, the CDR3 reads TGCGCCAGCAGCCCGGACAGGGGTGAGACCCAGTACTTC. Amino acids: CASSPDRGETQYF. Looking up the rest from reference TRBV5-1 and TRBJ2-5 gives the full variable domain: KAGVTQTPRYLIKTRGQQVTLSCSPISGHRSVSWYQQTPGQGLQFLFEYFSETQRNKGNFPGRFSGRQFSNSRSEMNVSTLELGDSALYLCASSPDRGETQYFGPGTRLLVL.

This clone was seen only once. Other DNA sequences from this sample encode an identical CDR3 as well. The chain employs TRBV5-1 and TRBJ2-3; D perhaps matches TRBD1 (5 bases). Per the germline V gene, CDR1 is SGHRS and CDR2 is YFSETQ. This CDR3 comprises 14 residues. V shed 1 base and J shed 5 bases, with 11 bases lying between them. The CDR3 here is CASSLQGSGDTQYF. CDR3 bases: TGCGCCAGCAGCTTGCAGGGAAGTGGAGATACGCAGTATTTT. The full variable domain, in which reference TRBV5-1 and TRBJ2-3 provide the parts outside the CDR3, is KAGVTQTPRYLIKTRGQQVTLSCSPISGHRSVSWYQQTPGQGLQFLFEYFSETQRNKGNFPGRFSGRQFSNSRSEMNVSTLELGDSALYLCASSLQGSGDTQYFGPGTRLTVL.

V is TRBV6-6 and J is TRBJ1-6; 7 nucleotides align to TRBD1. CDR1 and CDR2 (germline): MNHNY, SVGAGI (reference sequence). The ends lost 4 bases at V and 6 bases at J; junction bases unmatched: 9. The CDR3 spans 16 residues. The CDR3 spells CASSLPSDRLNSPLHF. CDR3 sequence (DNA): TGTGCCAGCAGTTTACCCTCGGACAGGCTTAATTCACCCCTCCACTTT.

The V call is TRBV25-1, the J call TRBJ2-7; TRBD1 aligns across 7 bases. Losses at the gene ends were 6 bases for V and 3 bases for J; bases not matched to a gene: 11. The length of the CDR3 is 15 residues. Germline V CDR1 and CDR2: MGHDK, SYGVNS. The chain's CDR3 is CASSPPGTALYEQYF. CDR3 in DNA: TGTGCCAGCAGCCCACCCGGGACAGCGCTCTACGAGCAGTACTTC.